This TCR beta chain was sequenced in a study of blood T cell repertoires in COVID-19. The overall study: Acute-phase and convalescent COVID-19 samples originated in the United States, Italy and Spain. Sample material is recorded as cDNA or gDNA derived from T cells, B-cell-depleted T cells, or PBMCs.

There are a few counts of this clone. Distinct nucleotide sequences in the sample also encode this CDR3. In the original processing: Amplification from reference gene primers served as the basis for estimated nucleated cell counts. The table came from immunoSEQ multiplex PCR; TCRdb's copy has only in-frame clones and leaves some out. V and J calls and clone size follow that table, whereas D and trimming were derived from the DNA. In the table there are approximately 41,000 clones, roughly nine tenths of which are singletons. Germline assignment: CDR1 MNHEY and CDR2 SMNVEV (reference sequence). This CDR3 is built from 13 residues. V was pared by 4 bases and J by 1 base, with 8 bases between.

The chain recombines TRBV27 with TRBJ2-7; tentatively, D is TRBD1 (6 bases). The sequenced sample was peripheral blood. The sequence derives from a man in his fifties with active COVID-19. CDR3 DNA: TGTGCCAGCAGTTCCGGGACATCCTACGAGCAGTACTTC. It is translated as CASSSGTSYEQYF.